The 15 T cell receptor beta chains reported below all come from one sample, sequenced in a study of low-dose radiotherapy and immunotherapy resistance in tumors. Primers targeting TRAV and TRBV primed first-strand cDNA, covering alpha and beta chains. With a constant-region primer and a V-primer adapter, TCRs were subjected to 20 to 25 PCR cycles of amplification. TCRdb fed the reads into MiXCR, producing one record per CDR3 protein. The sample consists of approximately 100,000 distinct CDR3 sequences, about 20% of them appearing once. As to time point: after trial treatment. The treatment here: LDRT plus nivolumab, ipilimumab, low-dose cyclophosphamide and aspirin (RACIN trial). This specimen was PBMCs, taken after low-dose radiotherapy plus immunotherapy. These receptors all come from a male donor with prostate cancer.

The sample holds many counts of this clonotype. The chain employs TRBV29-1 and TRBJ1-1, with 7 bases identical to TRBD1. The CDR3 totals 13 residues. Germline V gene lookup returns CDR1 SQVTM and CDR2 ANQGSEA. V shed 5 bases and J 5 bases; nucleotides not matched to a gene: 8. This chain's CDR3 is CSVRQGGVTEAFF. CDR3 bases: TGCAGCGTTCGACAGGGAGGGGTAACTGAAGCTTTCTTT.

V is TRBV30 and J is TRBJ2-3; weak D call: TRBD1 (6 bases). The V gene's germline CDR1 is GTSNPN and CDR2 SVGIG (reference sequence). This CDR3 region has 12 residues. Trimming removed 5 bases at V and 1 base at J, with 7 bases between. In DNA form, the CDR3 reads TGTGCCTGGGAGGGGGGCACAGATACGCAGTATTTT. It codes for CAWEGGTDTQYF. Based on the CDR3 plus reference TRBV30 and TRBJ2-3, the full variable domain is SQTIHQWPATLVQPVGSPLSLECTVEGTSNPNLYWYRQAAGRGLQLLFYSVGIGQISSEVPQNLSASRPQDRQFILSSKKLLLSDSGFYLCAWEGGTDTQYFGPGTRLTVL.

This clonotype was detected ten times or more. The chain has TRBV27 and TRBJ2-3; 7 nucleotides agree with TRBD1. The junction had 22 bases not matched to a gene; V was cut back by 4 bases and J by 3 bases. Germline lookup yields CDR1 MNHEY and CDR2 SMNVEV (reference sequence). This CDR3 is 20 amino acids long. The CDR3 DNA follows: TGTGCCAGCAGTTCCCCGAGCTTACAGGGGCTGGAAAAATTGACAGATACGCAGTATTTT. Its translation is CASSSPSLQGLEKLTDTQYF.

In its sample, this clonotype was seen many times. V and J are TRBV3-1 and TRBJ1-1, with D possibly matching TRBD1 (6 bases). Per the germline V gene, CDR1 is LGHDT and CDR2 is YNNKEL (reference sequence). Between the trimmed V and J ends, which lost 1 base and 4 bases, there was a span of 10 bases. The CDR3 consists of 14 residues. CDR3 residues: CASSQVEGGTEAFF. The CDR3, as DNA: TGTGCCAGCAGCCAAGTTGAGGGGGGCACTGAAGCTTTCTTT.

This clonotype was counted at least ten times. The chain has TRBV6-6 and TRBJ2-3, with 10 positions matching TRBD2. The CDR3 covers 17 residues. V was clipped by 6 bases and J by 1 base; unmatched bases: 10. Germline V gene lookup returns CDR1 MNHNY and CDR2 SVGAGI (reference sequence). The CDR3 loop is CASSSALAGAGTDTQYF. The CDR3 DNA follows: TGTGCCAGCAGCTCAGCGCTAGCGGGGGCCGGCACAGATACGCAGTATTTT.

This clonotype came up many times. The genes are TRBV7-9 and TRBJ2-5, with D tentatively TRBD2 (5 bases). CDR1 is SEHNR, CDR2 FQNEAQ, per germline (reference sequence). Trimming removed 0 bases from V and 7 bases from J, with 9 bases in between. This CDR3 has 13 amino acids. The DNA for the CDR3 is TGTGCCAGCAGCTTAGCCGCCCGGGGGACCCAGTACTTC. Protein sequence: CASSLAARGTQYF.

In regard to this clonotype: It differs at one base from a far larger clone, so likely a read error. V is TRBV7-9 and J is TRBJ2-5; D is perhaps TRBD1 (5 bases). The CDR3 runs to 15 residues. In germline, CDR1 is SEHNR, CDR2 FQNEAQ (reference sequence). The CDR3 nucleotides are TGCGCCAGCAGCCAAGAACAGGCGGCTGTGGAGACCCGGTACTTC. Translating gives CASSQEQAAVETRYF.

Ten or more counts support this clonotype. The chain employs TRBV3-1 and TRBJ2-3; 7 bases line up with TRBD1. With 4 bases clipped from V and 4 bases from J, the junction kept 8 bases outside the gene matches. The CDR3 spans 15 residues. Germline assignment: CDR1 LGHDT and CDR2 YNNKEL (reference sequence). The CDR3 is CASSRPSTGSDTQYF. CDR3 coding DNA: TGTGCCAGCAGCCGACCATCGACAGGGTCAGATACGCAGTATTTT.

The genes are TRBV7-8 and TRBJ2-2; 7 bases agree with TRBD1. Looked up from germline, CDR1 is SGHVS and CDR2 is FQNEAQ. After removal of 1 base from V and 3 bases from J, the junction contained 8 bases not matched to a gene. The CDR3 has 17 amino acids. CDR3 bases: TGTGCCAGCAGCTTAGTTGTCCAGGGGGTCTACACCGGGGAGCTGTTTTTT. Translating gives CASSLVVQGVYTGELFF.

V and J are TRBV10-3 and TRBJ2-3, with 10 bases identical to TRBD2. Germline values: CDR1 ENHRY, CDR2 SYGVKD. V dropped 2 bases and J dropped 4; count of bases not matched to a gene: 27. The CDR3 has 23 amino acids. For the CDR3, the DNA is TGTGCCATCAGTGAGCCTCTAGACAAGACCCGGACTAGCGGACCCCAGGGGTCAGATACGCAGTATTTT. Protein sequence: CAISEPLDKTRTSGPQGSDTQYF.

This clonotype was seen repeatedly, ten times or more. The chain joins TRBV10-1 to TRBJ1-6; D possibly corresponds to TRBD1 (5 bases). The CDR3 covers 18 residues. The germline V gene encodes CDR1 WNHNN and CDR2 SYGVQD (reference sequence). Trimming shortened V by 6 bases and J by 14 bases, and 32 bases separated the two germline ends. The CDR3 DNA reads TGCGCCAGCAGCGGAAAGAATCGTTCCCGGGGCCCTCGGGTGACCCTCCACTTT. This sequence encodes CASSGKNRSRGPRVTLHF.

Regarding this clonotype: This likely traces to a read error, being one base from a far larger clone. The chain uses TRBV13 and TRBJ2-1, with TRBD2 matching 9 bases. This CDR3 spans 15 amino acids. Germline V lookup: CDR1 PRHDT, CDR2 FYEKMQ (reference sequence). The junction had 5 bases not matched to a gene; V was cut back by 5 bases and J by 3 bases. CDR3 residues: CASSPPSGVYNEQFF. The CDR3 DNA reads as TGTGCCAGCAGCCCCCCTAGCGGGGTCTACAATGAGCAGTTCTTC.

This clonotype has ten or more counts. The rearrangement uses TRBV4-2 and TRBJ1-2; 7 bases are shared with TRBD1. V lost 0 bases and J lost 4; bases outside the gene matches: 5. The CDR3 is 15 residues long. Germline CDR1 is LGHNA and CDR2 is YNFKEQ. The CDR3 loop reads CASSQEGDSIYGYTF. CDR3 sequence (DNA): TGTGCCAGCAGCCAAGAGGGGGACAGTATCTATGGCTACACCTTC.

This clonotype was counted many times. The chain couples TRBV9 to TRBJ2-3; D possibly corresponds to TRBD2 (5 bases). Germline values: CDR1 SGDLS, CDR2 YYNGEE. V lost 5 bases and J lost 2, with 12 bases in between. The CDR3 consists of 14 residues. The CDR3 sequence: CASRGAVFTDTQYF. The CDR3 coding sequence is TGTGCCAGCAGGGGAGCGGTGTTCACAGATACGCAGTATTTT.

V gene TRBV27 combines with J gene TRBJ2-1; D is undetermined. V lost 3 bases, J lost 4 bases, and 7 bases lay in between. In germline, CDR1 is MNHEY, CDR2 SMNVEV (reference sequence). This CDR3 contains 13 residues. This chain's CDR3 is CASSLTPYNEQFF. The CDR3 DNA follows: TGTGCCAGCAGTTTGACCCCTTACAATGAGCAGTTCTTC.